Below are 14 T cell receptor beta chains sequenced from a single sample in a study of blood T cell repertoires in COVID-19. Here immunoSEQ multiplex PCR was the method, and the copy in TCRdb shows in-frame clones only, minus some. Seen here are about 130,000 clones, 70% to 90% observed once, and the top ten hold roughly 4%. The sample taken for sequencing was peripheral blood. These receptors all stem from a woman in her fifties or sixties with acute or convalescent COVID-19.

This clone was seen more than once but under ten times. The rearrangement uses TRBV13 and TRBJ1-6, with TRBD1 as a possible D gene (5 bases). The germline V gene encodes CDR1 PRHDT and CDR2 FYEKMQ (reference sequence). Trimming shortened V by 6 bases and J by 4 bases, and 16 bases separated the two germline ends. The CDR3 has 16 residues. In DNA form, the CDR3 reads TGTGCCAGCAGTCCAGGAGGGACCGGGTATAATTCACCCCTCCACTTT. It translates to CASSPGGTGYNSPLHF.

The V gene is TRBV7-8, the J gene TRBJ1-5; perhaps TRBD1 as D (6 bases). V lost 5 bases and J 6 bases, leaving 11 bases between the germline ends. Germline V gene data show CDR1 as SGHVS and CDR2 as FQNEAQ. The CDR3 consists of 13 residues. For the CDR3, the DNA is TGTGCCAGCAGCCCAGGCAGGGGTCAGCCCCAGCATTTT. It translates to CASSPGRGQPQHF.

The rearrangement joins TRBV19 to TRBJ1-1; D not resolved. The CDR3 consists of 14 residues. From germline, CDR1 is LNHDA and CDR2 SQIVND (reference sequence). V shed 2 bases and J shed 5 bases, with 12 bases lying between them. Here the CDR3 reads CASSINWGGTEAFF. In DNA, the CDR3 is TGTGCCAGTAGTATAAATTGGGGAGGGACTGAAGCTTTCTTT.

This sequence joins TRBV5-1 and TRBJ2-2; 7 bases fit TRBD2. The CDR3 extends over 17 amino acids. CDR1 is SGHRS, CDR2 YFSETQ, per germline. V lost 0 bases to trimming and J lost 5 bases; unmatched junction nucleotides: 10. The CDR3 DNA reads TGCGCCAGCAGCTTGGAGATGACGAGCGGGGAGACCGGGGAGCTGTTTTTT. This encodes CASSLEMTSGETGELFF.

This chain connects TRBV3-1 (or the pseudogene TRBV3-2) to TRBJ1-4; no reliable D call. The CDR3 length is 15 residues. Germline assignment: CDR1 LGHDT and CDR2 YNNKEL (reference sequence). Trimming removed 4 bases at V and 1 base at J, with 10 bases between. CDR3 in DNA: TGTGCCAGCAGCCGAGATGGCAGAACTAATGAAAAACTGTTTTTT. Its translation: CASSRDGRTNEKLFF.

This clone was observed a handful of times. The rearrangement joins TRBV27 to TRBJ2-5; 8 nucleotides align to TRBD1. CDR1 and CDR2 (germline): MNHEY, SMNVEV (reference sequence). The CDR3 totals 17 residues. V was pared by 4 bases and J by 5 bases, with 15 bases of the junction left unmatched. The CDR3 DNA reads TGTGCCAGCAGTTCACTAACGACAGGGGCCTTAGGGGAGACCCAGTACTTC. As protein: CASSSLTTGALGETQYF.

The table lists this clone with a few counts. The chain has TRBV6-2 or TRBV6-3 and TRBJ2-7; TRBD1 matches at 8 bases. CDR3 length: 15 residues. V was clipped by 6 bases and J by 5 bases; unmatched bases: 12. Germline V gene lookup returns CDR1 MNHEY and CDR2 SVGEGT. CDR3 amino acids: CASSTGQGIGNEQYF. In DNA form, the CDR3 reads TGTGCCAGCAGCACAGGACAGGGCATTGGTAACGAGCAGTACTTC.

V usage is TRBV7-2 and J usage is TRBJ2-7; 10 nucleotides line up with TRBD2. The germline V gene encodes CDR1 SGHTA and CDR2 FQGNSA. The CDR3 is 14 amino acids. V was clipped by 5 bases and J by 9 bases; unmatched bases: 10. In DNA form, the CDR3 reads TGTGCCAGCAGCCAGCCTAGCGGGAGTAAGGTGCAGTACTTC. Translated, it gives CASSQPSGSKVQYF.

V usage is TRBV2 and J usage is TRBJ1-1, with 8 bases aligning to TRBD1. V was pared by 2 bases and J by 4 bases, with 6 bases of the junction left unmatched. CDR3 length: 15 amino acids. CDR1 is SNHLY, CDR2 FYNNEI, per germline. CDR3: CASSELTGGGTEAFF. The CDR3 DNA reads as TGTGCCAGCAGTGAACTCACAGGGGGAGGCACTGAAGCTTTCTTT.

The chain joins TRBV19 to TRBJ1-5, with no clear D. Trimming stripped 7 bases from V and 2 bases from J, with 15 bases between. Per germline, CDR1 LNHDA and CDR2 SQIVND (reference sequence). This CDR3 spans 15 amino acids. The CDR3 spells CASTLGWGGNQPQHF. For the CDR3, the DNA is TGTGCCAGTACCTTAGGGTGGGGAGGCAATCAGCCCCAGCATTTT.

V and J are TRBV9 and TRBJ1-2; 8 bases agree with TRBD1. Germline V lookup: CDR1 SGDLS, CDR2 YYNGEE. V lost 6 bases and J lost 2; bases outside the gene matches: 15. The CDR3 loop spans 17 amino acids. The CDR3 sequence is CASTKGTGGTINYGYTF. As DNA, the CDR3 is TGTGCCAGCACCAAAGGCACAGGGGGTACGATAAACTATGGCTACACCTTC.

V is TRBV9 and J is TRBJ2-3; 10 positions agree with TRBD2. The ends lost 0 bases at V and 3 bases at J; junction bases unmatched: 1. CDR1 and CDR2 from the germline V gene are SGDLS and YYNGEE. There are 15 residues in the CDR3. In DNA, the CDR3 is TGTGCCAGCAGCGTAGGGACTAGCGGTACAGATACGCAGTATTTT. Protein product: CASSVGTSGTDTQYF.

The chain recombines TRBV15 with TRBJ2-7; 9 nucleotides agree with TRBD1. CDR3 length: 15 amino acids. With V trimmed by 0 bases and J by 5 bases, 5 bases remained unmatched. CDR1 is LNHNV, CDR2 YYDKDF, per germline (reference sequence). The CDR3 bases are TGTGCCACCAGCAGAGAGTCGGGACAGGGCAACGAGCAGTACTTC. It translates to CATSRESGQGNEQYF.

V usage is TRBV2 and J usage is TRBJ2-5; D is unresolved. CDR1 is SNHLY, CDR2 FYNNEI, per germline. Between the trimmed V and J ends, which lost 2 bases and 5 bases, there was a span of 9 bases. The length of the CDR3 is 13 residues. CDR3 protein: CASSEYIVETQYF. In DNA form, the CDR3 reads TGTGCCAGCAGTGAATATATAGTTGAGACCCAGTACTTC.